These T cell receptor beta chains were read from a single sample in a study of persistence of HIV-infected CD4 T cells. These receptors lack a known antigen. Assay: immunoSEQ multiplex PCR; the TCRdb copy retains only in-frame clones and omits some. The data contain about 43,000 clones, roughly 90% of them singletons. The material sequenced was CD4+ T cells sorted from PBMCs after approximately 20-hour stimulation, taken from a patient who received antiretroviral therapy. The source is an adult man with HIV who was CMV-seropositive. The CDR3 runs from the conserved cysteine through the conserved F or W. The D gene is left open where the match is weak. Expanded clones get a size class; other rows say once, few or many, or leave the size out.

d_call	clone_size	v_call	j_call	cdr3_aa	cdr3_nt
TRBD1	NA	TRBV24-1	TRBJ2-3	CATSVLQGARDTQYF	TGTGCCACCAGTGTTCTACAGGGGGCAAGAGATACGCAGTATTTT
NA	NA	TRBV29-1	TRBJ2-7	CSVVDSYEQYF	TGCAGCGTTGTGGACAGCTACGAGCAGTACTTC
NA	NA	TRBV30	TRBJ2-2	CACKRGLVDTGELFF	TGTGCCTGCAAGAGGGGCCTGGTGGACACCGGGGAGCTGTTTTTT
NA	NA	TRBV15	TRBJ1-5	CATSRDLNNQPQHF	TGTGCCACCAGCAGAGATCTTAATAATCAGCCCCAGCATTTT
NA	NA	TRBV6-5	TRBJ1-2	CASSYAGPTGLYGYTF	TGTGCCAGCAGTTACGCAGGCCCGACAGGCTTATATGGCTACACCTTC
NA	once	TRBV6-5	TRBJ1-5	CASSGGLDQPQHF	TGTGCCAGCTCTGGGGGGTTAGATCAGCCCCAGCATTTT
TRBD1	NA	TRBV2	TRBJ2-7	CASSRTGIYEQYF	TGTGCCAGCAGTCGGACAGGGATCTACGAGCAGTACTTC
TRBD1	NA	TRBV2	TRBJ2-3	CASSWTGLDTQYF	TGTGCCAGCAGTTGGACAGGGCTAGATACGCAGTATTTT
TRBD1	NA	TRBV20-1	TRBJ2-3	CSASEQGAAEVLDTQYF	TGCAGTGCTAGTGAACAGGGGGCGGCAGAGGTGTTGGATACGCAGTATTTT
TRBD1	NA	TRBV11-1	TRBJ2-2	CASSRDRAGELFF	TGTGCCAGCAGCCGAGACAGGGCCGGGGAGCTGTTTTTT
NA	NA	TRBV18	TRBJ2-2	CASSPNGRSVGELFF	TGTGCCAGCTCACCCAATGGCAGGTCGGTCGGGGAGCTGTTTTTT
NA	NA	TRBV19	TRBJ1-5	CASNRASYMEPQHF	TGTGCCAGTAACCGGGCCTCTTACATGGAGCCCCAGCATTTT
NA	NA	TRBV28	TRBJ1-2	CASSPRTDYGYTF	TGTGCCAGCAGCCCCCGGACAGACTATGGCTACACCTTC
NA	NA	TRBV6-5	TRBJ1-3	CASSTGLSGNTIYF	TGTGCCAGCAGTACAGGGCTATCAGGAAACACCATATATTTT
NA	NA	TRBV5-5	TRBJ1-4	CASSLEALPPDEKLFF	TGTGCCAGCAGCTTGGAGGCGCTTCCCCCGGACGAAAAACTGTTTTTT
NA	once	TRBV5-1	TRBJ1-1	CASSSLTGTSNTEAFF	TGCGCCAGCAGCTCCCTTACAGGGACCTCCAACACTGAAGCTTTCTTT
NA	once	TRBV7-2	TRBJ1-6	CASSLEAYNSPLHF	TGTGCCAGCAGCTTAGAGGCCTATAATTCACCCCTCCACTTT
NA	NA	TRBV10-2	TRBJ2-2	CASKKGETTTGELFF	TGCGCCAGCAAGAAGGGCGAAACTACCACCGGGGAGCTGTTTTTT
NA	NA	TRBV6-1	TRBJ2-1	CASSETQGGWKNEQFF	TGTGCCAGCAGTGAAACGCAGGGAGGATGGAAGAATGAGCAGTTCTTC
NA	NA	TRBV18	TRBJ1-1	CASSPGEEGNTEAFF	TGTGCCAGCTCACCAGGAGAGGAGGGGAACACTGAAGCTTTCTTT
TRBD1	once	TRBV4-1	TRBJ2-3	CASSSRYSGQGADTQYF	TGCGCCAGCAGCTCTCGATACTCGGGACAGGGGGCAGATACGCAGTATTTT
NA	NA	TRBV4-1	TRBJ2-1	CASSLGQLNEQFF	TGCGCCAGCAGCCTTGGACAGCTTAATGAGCAGTTCTTC
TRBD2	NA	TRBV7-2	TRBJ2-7	CASSPGGATSYEQYF	TGTGCCAGCAGTCCCGGGGGGGCTACTTCCTACGAGCAGTACTTC
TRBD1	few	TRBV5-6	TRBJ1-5	CASSLQGVNQPQHF	TGTGCCAGCAGCTTACAGGGGGTCAATCAGCCCCAGCATTTT
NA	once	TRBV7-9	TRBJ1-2	CASSLEYGEYGYTF	TGTGCCAGCAGCTTAGAATACGGAGAGTATGGCTACACCTTC
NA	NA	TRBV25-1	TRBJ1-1	CASKGVNTEAFF	TGTGCCAGCAAGGGGGTGAACACTGAAGCTTTCTTT
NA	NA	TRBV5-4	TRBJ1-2	CASRGAYGYTF	TGTGCCAGCAGGGGGGCCTATGGCTACACCTTC
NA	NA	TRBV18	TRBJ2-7	CASSPPGQDEQYF	TGTGCCAGCTCACCACCGGGTCAGGACGAGCAGTACTTC
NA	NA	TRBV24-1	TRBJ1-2	CATSDVGAAGYTF	TGTGCCACCAGTGATGTCGGGGCCGCTGGCTACACCTTC
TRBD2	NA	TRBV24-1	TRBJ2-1	CATSDPGERGGHEQFF	TGTGCCACCAGTGATCCCGGGGAGCGGGGGGGCCATGAGCAGTTCTTC
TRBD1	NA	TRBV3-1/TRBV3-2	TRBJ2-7	CASSPGTVSYEQYF	TGTGCCAGCAGCCCGGGGACAGTATCCTACGAGCAGTACTTC
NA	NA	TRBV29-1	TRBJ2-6	CSVEVGSGANVLTF	TGCAGCGTTGAAGTGGGATCTGGGGCCAACGTCCTGACTTTC